The 21 T cell receptor beta chains below all came from one sample that was sequenced in a study of shared clonotypes between healthy human individuals (dated by TCRdb to 2020 to 2021). The library relied on the immunoSEQ multiplex PCR assay. The table was pulled from immuneACCESS by TCRdb, which kept in-frame rearrangements only. Such tables lose some clones; where checked, under half of the loss comes from unresolved V genes, and the rest has no known cause. The sample includes 400,000 to 600,000 clones, with about 75% observed a single time. The ten largest clones take up around an eighth of the sample. Sequenced sample: PBMCs. The source of these receptors is a woman in her 40s in good health. Some clones in this sample may be carry-over from other donors' samples.

This chain uses TRBV11-1 with TRBJ2-2; 11 bases are a match to TRBD2. The ends lost 5 bases at V and 3 bases at J; junction bases unmatched: 5. The CDR3 runs to 16 residues. Germline V gene data show CDR1 as SGHAT and CDR2 as FQDESV (reference sequence). CDR3 sequence: CASSPNSGRDTGELFF. The CDR3 coding sequence is TGTGCCAGCAGCCCGAATAGCGGGAGGGACACCGGGGAGCTGTTTTTT.

The chain has TRBV12-1 and TRBJ2-1; the table calls TRBD2, which could not be checked here. TRBV12-1 is a listed pseudogene. CDR3 length: 14 residues. The CDR3 DNA is TGTGCCAGCAGCTCCGCCGGGACTCAGAATGAGCAGTTCTTC. Its protein product is CASSSAGTQNEQFF.

The chain is built from TRBV30 and TRBJ2-7; D not resolved. Trimming took off 4 bases at V and 7 bases at J, with 17 bases between the two ends. This CDR3 has 13 amino acids. The germline V gene has CDR1 GTSNPN and CDR2 SVGIG (reference sequence). Here the CDR3 reads CAWTLGKSREQYF. DNA of the CDR3: TGTGCCTGGACCTTAGGGAAGAGTCGGGAGCAGTACTTC.

This rearrangement joins TRBV20-1 to TRBJ2-5; no clear D gene. The germline V and J ends were trimmed by 5 bases and 9 bases, with 13 bases remaining between them. Germline CDR1 is DFQATT and CDR2 is SNEGSKA (reference sequence). This CDR3 has 11 residues. DNA of the CDR3: TGCAGTGCTGGCTATGAAAGGGCCCAGTACTTC. The encoded protein is CSAGYERAQYF.

The chain carries TRBV19 and TRBJ2-7; 8 bases are shared with TRBD1. The germline gives CDR1 LNHDA, CDR2 SQIVND (reference sequence). The J segment lost 3 bases and the V segment lost 5 bases, leaving 18 bases of the junction unmatched. The CDR3 is made up of 18 amino acids. The CDR3 loop reads CASSVGDRFDRNVYEQYF. CDR3 DNA: TGTGCCAGTAGTGTTGGGGACAGGTTTGATAGAAATGTCTACGAGCAGTACTTC.

The CDR3 sequence is CASSYLVRDTEAFF. The CDR3 nucleotides read TGTGCCAGCAGTTACCTGGTTCGCGACACTGAAGCTTTCTTT. The rearrangement uses TRBV6-6 and TRBJ1-1; D remains unclear. The CDR3 is 14 amino acids. Germline V lookup: CDR1 MNHNY, CDR2 SVGAGI (reference sequence). V dropped 2 bases and J dropped 3 bases, with 10 bases sitting between them.

The V call is TRBV5-1, the J call TRBJ2-3; D is ambiguous. Germline V lookup: CDR1 SGHRS, CDR2 YFSETQ. The CDR3 has 11 residues. V was pared by 4 bases and J by 2 bases, with 2 bases between. Here the CDR3 reads CASSVTDTQYF. CDR3 nucleotides: TGCGCCAGCAGCGTCACAGATACGCAGTATTTT.

The rearrangement uses TRBV27 and TRBJ2-3, with TRBD2 matching over 15 bases. V shed 5 bases and J 5 bases; nucleotides not matched to a gene: 5. This CDR3 is 16 amino acids long. Germline V gives CDR1 MNHEY, CDR2 SMNVEV (reference sequence). As DNA, the CDR3 is TGTGCCAGCAGTGCCGGACTAGCGGGGGGGGTAGATACGCAGTATTTT. This encodes CASSAGLAGGVDTQYF.

The chain has TRBV2 and TRBJ1-3; D remains ambiguous. From germline, CDR1 is SNHLY and CDR2 FYNNEI. V gave up 4 bases and J gave up 3 bases, with 10 bases separating them. This CDR3 contains 14 residues. The CDR3 nucleotides read TGTGCCAGCAGTGTCCAACCTGGTGGAAACACCATATATTTT. It specifies CASSVQPGGNTIYF.

This clone was recorded only once. The chain employs TRBV7-8 and TRBJ2-2, with a weak D call TRBD2 (6 bases). The V end was cut by 0 bases, the J end by 3 bases, with 8 bases between. The V gene's germline CDR1 is SGHVS and CDR2 FQNEAQ. There are 15 residues in the CDR3. CDR3 region: CASSLAGSYTGELFF. In nucleotides, the CDR3 is TGTGCCAGCAGCTTAGCCGGGAGTTACACCGGGGAGCTGTTTTTT.

The V and J genes are TRBV5-4 and TRBJ2-7; 10 nucleotides agree with TRBD2. CDR1 SGHNT and CDR2 YYREEE come from the germline V gene (reference sequence). CDR3 length equals 15 residues. Trimming removed 5 bases from V and 0 bases from J; junction bases left unmatched: 5. The DNA for the CDR3 is TGTGCCAGCAGATTAGCGGGAGGTGCCTCCTACGAGCAGTACTTC. Amino acid sequence: CASRLAGGASYEQYF.

J is TRBJ2-2 and V is TRBV5-4; weak D call: TRBD2 (6 bases). In germline, CDR1 is SGHNT, CDR2 YYREEE (reference sequence). The ends were cut back, 4 bases at V and 0 bases at J, with 10 bases in the middle. The CDR3 runs to 15 residues. The CDR3 DNA follows: TGTGCCAGCAGCCTGACTAGAGCGAACACCGGGGAGCTGTTTTTT. It encodes CASSLTRANTGELFF. Drawing the rest from reference TRBV5-4 and TRBJ2-2, the complete variable domain is ETGVTQSPTHLIKTRGQQVTLRCSSQSGHNTVSWYQQALGQGPQFIFQYYREEENGRGNFPPRFSGLQFPNYSSELNVNALELDDSALYLCASSLTRANTGELFFGEGSRLTVL.

The chain carries TRBV7-8 and TRBJ2-1, with 12 bases aligning to TRBD2. The CDR3 spans 14 residues. Germline V gives CDR1 SGHVS, CDR2 FQNEAQ. With 5 bases clipped from V and 9 bases from J, the junction kept 5 bases outside the gene matches. The DNA of the CDR3 is TGTGCCAGCAGCACTAGCGGGAGGTATGTTGAGCAGTTCTTC. It codes for CASSTSGRYVEQFF.

The chain links TRBV30 to TRBJ2-1; maybe TRBD2 (6 bases). Per germline, CDR1 GTSNPN and CDR2 SVGIG (reference sequence). There are 14 residues in the CDR3. The germline V and J ends were trimmed by 4 bases and 2 bases, with 12 bases remaining between them. The CDR3 spells CAWNLALTYNEQFF. CDR3 sequence (DNA): TGTGCCTGGAACCTAGCGCTAACCTACAATGAGCAGTTCTTC.

The rearrangement joins TRBV6-5 to TRBJ1-1, with TRBD1 matching 8 bases. V was pared by 5 bases and J by 6 bases, with 8 bases of the junction left unmatched. CDR1 is MNHEY and CDR2 is SVGAGI in the germline V gene. This CDR3 region has 14 residues. The CDR3 DNA follows: TGTGCCAGCAGTAGGACAGGGAAGTACTCTGAAGCTTTCTTT. Translating gives CASSRTGKYSEAFF.

This sequence joins TRBV11-2 and TRBJ2-3, with 10 bases that match TRBD2. The CDR3 sequence is 15 residues long. Trimming at V came to 3 bases and at J to 2 bases, leaving 2 bases not matched to a gene. Per germline, CDR1 SGHAT and CDR2 FQNNGV. CDR3 nucleotide sequence: TGTGCCAGCAGCTTTGGGACTAGCGCCACAGATACGCAGTATTTT. Protein sequence: CASSFGTSATDTQYF.

This chain links TRBV14 with TRBJ1-3; D remains unclear. CDR1 is SGHDN, CDR2 FVKESK, per germline. This CDR3 has 16 amino acids. The V gene lost 2 bases and the J gene lost 4 bases, with 15 bases spanning the gap. The CDR3, as DNA: TGTGCCAGCAGCCAATTCCGATCAGGAGGGGGAAACACCATATATTTT. It specifies CASSQFRSGGGNTIYF. The entire variable domain, with the rest obtained from reference TRBV14 and TRBJ1-3, is as follows: EAGVTQFPSHSVIEKGQTVTLRCDPISGHDNLYWYRRVMGKEIKFLLHFVKESKQDESGMPNNRFLAERTGGTYSTLKVQPAELEDSGVYFCASSQFRSGGGNTIYFGEGSWLTVV.

This CDR3 is CASSERSGGYEQYF. Here the CDR3 DNA reads TGTGCCAGCAGTGAACGGAGCGGGGGCTACGAGCAGTACTTC. This chain links TRBV2 with TRBJ2-7, with 8 bases aligning to TRBD2. CDR3 length: 14 residues. In germline, CDR1 is SNHLY, CDR2 FYNNEI. J was trimmed by 3 bases and V by 2 bases; bases with no gene match: 3.

The chain has TRBV10-3 and TRBJ1-4; 11 bases map to TRBD1. The CDR3 is made up of 14 amino acids. CDR1 and CDR2 from the germline V gene are ENHRY and SYGVKD. Losses at the gene ends were 6 bases for V and 7 bases for J; bases not matched to a gene: 4. The CDR3 region has the DNA TGTGCCATCAGGCCGGGACAGGGGGTTGAAAAACTGTTTTTT. Translation gives CAIRPGQGVEKLFF.

V is TRBV28 and J is TRBJ2-5, with D tentatively TRBD2 (7 bases). This CDR3 region has 14 residues. V was clipped by 2 bases and J by 6 bases, with 13 bases between them. Germline V gene sequence: CDR1 MDHEN, CDR2 SYDVKM. CDR3 region: CASSLGGGGQTQYF. The DNA of the CDR3 is TGTGCCAGCAGTTTAGGGGGGGGCGGACAGACCCAGTACTTC.

The chain employs TRBV6-6 and TRBJ2-3; D is undetermined. V lost 2 bases and J lost 3, with 9 bases in between. CDR3 length: 14 residues. The germline V gene encodes CDR1 MNHNY and CDR2 SVGAGI (reference sequence). The CDR3 loop is CASSYRGVTDTQYF. The CDR3 coding sequence is TGTGCCAGCAGTTACCGAGGAGTAACAGATACGCAGTATTTT.